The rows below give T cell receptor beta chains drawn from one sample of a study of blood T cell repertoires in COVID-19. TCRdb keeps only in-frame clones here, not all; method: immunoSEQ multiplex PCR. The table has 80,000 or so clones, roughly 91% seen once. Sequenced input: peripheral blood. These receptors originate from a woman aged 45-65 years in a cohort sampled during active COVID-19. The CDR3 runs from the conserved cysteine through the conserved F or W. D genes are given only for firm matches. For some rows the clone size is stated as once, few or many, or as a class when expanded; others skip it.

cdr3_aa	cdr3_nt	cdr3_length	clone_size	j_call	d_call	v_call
CATSPQGGKNTEAFF	TGTGCCACCAGCCCTCAGGGCGGAAAGAACACTGAAGCTTTCTTT	15	NA	TRBJ1-1	NA	TRBV15
CASSFRTRLAANTGELFF	TGTGCCAGCAGCTTTCGGACACGGCTAGCGGCGAACACCGGGGAGCTGTTTTTT	18	NA	TRBJ2-2	TRBD2	TRBV4-2
CASSHNRGDTEAFF	TGTGCCAGCAGTCATAATCGGGGAGACACTGAAGCTTTCTTT	14	NA	TRBJ1-1	NA	TRBV6-6
CASSYDDRSSYEQYF	TGTGCCAGCAGTTACGACGACAGGAGCTCCTACGAGCAGTACTTC	15	NA	TRBJ2-7	NA	TRBV6-2/TRBV6-3
CASSFNPTDRIAGGLLLEQFF	TGTGCCAGCAGTTTTAACCCGACGGACCGGATAGCGGGAGGGCTTTTATTAGAGCAGTTCTTC	21	NA	TRBJ2-1	TRBD2	TRBV27
CASSPRLAGGGYEQYF	TGTGCCAGCAGCCCCCGACTAGCGGGAGGAGGCTACGAGCAGTACTTC	16	NA	TRBJ2-7	TRBD2	TRBV9
CASSSNTGSAYEKLFF	TGCGCCAGCAGCTCTAATACCGGGAGCGCGTACGAAAAACTGTTTTTT	16	NA	TRBJ1-4	NA	TRBV5-1
CASSQAVTGWAKNIQYF	TGTGCCAGCAGCCAAGCGGTTACAGGGTGGGCCAAAAACATTCAGTACTTC	17	NA	TRBJ2-4	NA	TRBV14
CSVQGSYGYTF	TGCAGCGTACAGGGGTCCTATGGCTACACCTTC	11	NA	TRBJ1-2	TRBD1	TRBV29-1
CASSFGGMENEQFF	TGCGCCAGCAGCTTTGGGGGGATGGAGAATGAGCAGTTCTTC	14	NA	TRBJ2-1	NA	TRBV5-1
CASRSGGGPDTQYF	TGTGCCAGCAGGTCGGGGGGAGGTCCCGATACGCAGTATTTT	14	NA	TRBJ2-3	TRBD2	TRBV11-2
CASSVGTASYNEQFF	TGCGCCAGCTCAGTCGGAACAGCTTCCTACAATGAGCAGTTCTTC	15	NA	TRBJ2-1	NA	TRBV10-1
CASSLYGDSSYEQYF	TGTGCCAGCAGCTTATATGGGGACAGTTCCTACGAGCAGTACTTC	15	NA	TRBJ2-7	TRBD1	TRBV7-3
CASSSDRAGANVLTF	TGTGCCAGCAGCTCCGACAGGGCCGGGGCCAACGTCCTGACTTTC	15	NA	TRBJ2-6	TRBD1	TRBV13
CASSQEASGRGGDTQYF	TGTGCCAGCAGCCAAGAGGCTAGCGGGAGGGGAGGGGATACGCAGTATTTT	17	NA	TRBJ2-3	TRBD2	TRBV4-2
CASCGGHSPLHF	TGTGCCAGCTGCGGTGGCCATTCACCCCTCCACTTT	12	NA	TRBJ1-6	NA	TRBV28
CASSIPRASDYGYTF	TGTGCCAGCAGTATCCCCAGGGCCAGCGACTATGGCTACACCTTC	15	NA	TRBJ1-2	NA	TRBV28
CASSPTGLSRELFF	TGTGCCAGCAGCCCGACAGGGTTGTCGCGGGAGCTGTTTTTT	14	NA	TRBJ2-2	TRBD1	TRBV7-2
CASSQQKMNTEAFF	TGTGCCAGCTCGCAACAGAAGATGAACACTGAAGCTTTCTTT	14	NA	TRBJ1-1	NA	TRBV18
CASSLSRDRGQSEQFF	TGTGCCAGCAGCCTCAGTAGGGACAGGGGGCAAAGTGAGCAGTTCTTC	16	NA	TRBJ2-1	TRBD1	TRBV7-3
CASRDGTAYGYTF	TGTGCCAGCAGGGATGGGACAGCCTATGGCTACACCTTC	13	NA	TRBJ1-2	TRBD1	TRBV28
CASSLQGNTEAFF	TGTGCCAGCAGTTTACAGGGGAACACTGAAGCTTTCTTT	13	NA	TRBJ1-1	NA	TRBV28
CASSQEIAGGEREQFF	TGTGCCAGCAGCCAAGAAATAGCGGGAGGAGAAAGGGAGCAGTTCTTC	16	once	TRBJ2-1	TRBD2	TRBV4-2
CASSYARDEQFF	TGTGCCAGCAGTTACGCGAGGGATGAGCAGTTCTTC	12	NA	TRBJ2-1	NA	TRBV6-5
CASRVLTANQPQHF	TGTGCCAGCAGGGTCCTGACAGCTAATCAGCCCCAGCATTTT	14	NA	TRBJ1-5	NA	TRBV6-5
CASRPANRGTNEKLFF	TGTGCCAGCAGGCCCGCCAACAGGGGAACTAATGAAAAACTGTTTTTT	16	NA	TRBJ1-4	TRBD1	TRBV27
CASSIVGGTVNYGYTF	TGTGCCAGTAGTATTGTCGGGGGGACGGTTAACTATGGCTACACCTTC	16	NA	TRBJ1-2	NA	TRBV19
CARTSEGLAGRADTQYF	TGTGCCAGAACCTCTGAGGGCCTAGCGGGGAGGGCAGATACGCAGTATTTT	17	NA	TRBJ2-3	TRBD2	TRBV5-3
CASSGLGGYNEQFF	TGTGCCAGCAGCGGACTAGGTGGCTACAATGAGCAGTTCTTC	14	NA	TRBJ2-1	NA	TRBV9
CATSDTQGAYYNEQFF	TGTGCCACCAGTGATACCCAGGGGGCATACTACAATGAGCAGTTCTTC	16	NA	TRBJ2-1	TRBD1	TRBV24-1
CASSPRTGHGYTF	TGTGCCAGCAGCCCCAGGACAGGACATGGCTACACCTTC	13	NA	TRBJ1-2	TRBD1	TRBV6-5
CASNGLAGVYTDTQYF	TGTGCCAGCAACGGACTAGCGGGAGTGTACACAGATACGCAGTATTTT	16	NA	TRBJ2-3	TRBD2	TRBV7-8
CASSDPATGSGNTIYF	TGTGCCAGCAGTGACCCGGCGACAGGGAGTGGAAACACCATATATTTT	16	NA	TRBJ1-3	TRBD1	TRBV25-1
CASSPGTNQPQHF	TGTGCCAGCAGCCCCGGTACTAATCAGCCCCAGCATTTT	13	NA	TRBJ1-5	NA	TRBV7-3
CASSRDRGRTYNEQFF	TGTGCCAGCAGCCGCGACAGGGGGCGAACCTACAATGAGCAGTTCTTC	16	NA	TRBJ2-1	TRBD1	TRBV6-2/TRBV6-3
CASSLWGTAGSGNTIYF	TGCGCCAGCAGCTTGTGGGGGACAGCCGGCTCTGGAAACACCATATATTTT	17	NA	TRBJ1-3	TRBD1	TRBV5-1